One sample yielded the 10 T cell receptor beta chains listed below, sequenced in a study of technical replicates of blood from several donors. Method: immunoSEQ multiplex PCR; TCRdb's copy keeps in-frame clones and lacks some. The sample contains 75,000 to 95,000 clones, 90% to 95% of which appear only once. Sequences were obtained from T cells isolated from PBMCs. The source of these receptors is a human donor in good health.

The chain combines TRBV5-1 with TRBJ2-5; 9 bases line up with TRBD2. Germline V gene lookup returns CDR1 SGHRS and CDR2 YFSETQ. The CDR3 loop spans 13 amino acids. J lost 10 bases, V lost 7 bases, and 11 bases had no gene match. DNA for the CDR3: TGCGCCAGCCTACTAGCGGGCTCGAGCGACCAGTACTTC. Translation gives CASLLAGSSDQYF.

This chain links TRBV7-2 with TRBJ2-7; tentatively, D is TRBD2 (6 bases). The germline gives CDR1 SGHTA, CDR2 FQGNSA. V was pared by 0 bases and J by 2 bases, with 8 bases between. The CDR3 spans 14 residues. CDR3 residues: CASSLASGPYEQYF. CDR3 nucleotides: TGTGCCAGCAGCTTAGCTAGCGGTCCCTACGAGCAGTACTTC.

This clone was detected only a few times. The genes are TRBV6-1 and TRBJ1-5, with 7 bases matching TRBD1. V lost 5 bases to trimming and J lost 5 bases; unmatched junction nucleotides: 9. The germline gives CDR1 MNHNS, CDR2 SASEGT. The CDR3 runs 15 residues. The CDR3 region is CASSPGQDVDQPQHF. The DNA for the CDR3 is TGTGCCAGCAGTCCTGGACAGGACGTGGATCAGCCCCAGCATTTT.

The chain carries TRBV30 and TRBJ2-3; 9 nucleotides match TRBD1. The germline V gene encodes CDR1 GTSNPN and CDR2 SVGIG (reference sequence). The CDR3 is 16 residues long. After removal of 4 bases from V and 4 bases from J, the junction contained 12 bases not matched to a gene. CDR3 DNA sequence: TGTGCCTGGATGTATCGGGACAGGGTACTCCCAGATACGCAGTATTTT. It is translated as CAWMYRDRVLPDTQYF.

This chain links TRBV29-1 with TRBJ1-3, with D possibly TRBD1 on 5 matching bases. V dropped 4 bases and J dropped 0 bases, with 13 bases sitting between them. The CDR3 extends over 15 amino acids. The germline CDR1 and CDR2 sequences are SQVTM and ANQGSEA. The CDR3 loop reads CSVGGGTSSGNTIYF. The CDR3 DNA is TGCAGCGTTGGGGGGGGGACTAGCTCTGGAAACACCATATATTTT. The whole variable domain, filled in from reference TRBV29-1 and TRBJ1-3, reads SAVISQKPSRDICQRGTSLTIQCQVDSQVTMMFWYRQQPGQSLTLIATANQGSEATYESGFVIDKFPISRPNLTFSTLTVSNMSPEDSSIYLCSVGGGTSSGNTIYFGEGSWLTVV.

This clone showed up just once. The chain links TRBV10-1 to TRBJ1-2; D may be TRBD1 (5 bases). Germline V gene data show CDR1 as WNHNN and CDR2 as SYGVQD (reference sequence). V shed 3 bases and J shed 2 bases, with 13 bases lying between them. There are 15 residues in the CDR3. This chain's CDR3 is CASSEGPRVNYGYTF. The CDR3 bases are TGCGCCAGCAGTGAAGGTCCCAGGGTCAACTATGGCTACACCTTC.

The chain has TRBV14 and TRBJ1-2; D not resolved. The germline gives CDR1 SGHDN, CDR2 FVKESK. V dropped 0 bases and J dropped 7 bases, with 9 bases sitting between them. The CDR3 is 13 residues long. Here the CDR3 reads CASSQDITSGYTF. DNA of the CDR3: TGTGCCAGCAGCCAAGATATTACTTCTGGCTACACCTTC.

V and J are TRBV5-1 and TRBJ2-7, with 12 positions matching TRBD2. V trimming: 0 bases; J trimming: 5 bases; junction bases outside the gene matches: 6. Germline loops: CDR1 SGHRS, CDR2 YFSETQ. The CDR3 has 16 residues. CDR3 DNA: TGCGCCAGCAGCTTGGCCTCGACTAGCGGGAGTAACGAGCAGTACTTC. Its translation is CASSLASTSGSNEQYF.

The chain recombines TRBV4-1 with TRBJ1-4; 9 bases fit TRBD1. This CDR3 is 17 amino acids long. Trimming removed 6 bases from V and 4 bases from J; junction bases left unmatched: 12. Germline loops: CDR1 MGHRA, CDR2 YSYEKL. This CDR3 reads CASSPPGQGSSNEKLFF. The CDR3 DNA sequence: TGCGCCAGCAGTCCTCCGGGACAGGGCTCAAGTAATGAAAAACTGTTTTTT.

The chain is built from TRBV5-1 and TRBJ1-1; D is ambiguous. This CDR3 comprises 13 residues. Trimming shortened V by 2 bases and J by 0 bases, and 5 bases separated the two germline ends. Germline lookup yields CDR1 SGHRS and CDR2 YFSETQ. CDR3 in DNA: TGCGCCAGCAGCTTACTTATGAACACTGAAGCTTTCTTT. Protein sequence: CASSLLMNTEAFF.